Presented here are 6 T cell receptor beta chains from one specimen sequenced in a study of blood T cell repertoires in COVID-19. Profiling relied on immunoSEQ multiplex PCR, and the TCRdb table lists in-frame clones only, not all of them. This table has some 120,000 clones, approximately 82% appearing once. The source material was peripheral blood. The receptors derive from a man older than 75 with active or convalescent COVID-19.

In this sample, this clone turned up once. The CDR3 spells CASSYRGYEQYF. The CDR3 coding sequence is TGTGCCAGCAGTTATAGGGGCTACGAGCAGTACTTC. The V gene is TRBV6-6, the J gene TRBJ2-7; D is possibly TRBD1 (5 bases). V lost 3 bases to trimming and J lost 3 bases, with 6 bases between them. The CDR3 contains 12 residues. Germline CDR1 and CDR2: MNHNY and SVGAGI (reference sequence).

The V and J genes are TRBV7-6 and TRBJ2-5, with D tentatively TRBD2 (6 bases). The germline V gene has CDR1 SGHVS and CDR2 FNYEAQ. V lost 0 bases and J 4 bases, leaving 12 bases between the germline ends. The CDR3 sequence is 15 residues long. CDR3 DNA sequence: TGTGCCAGCAGCTTAGCATGGGGGGAAGGAGAGACCCAGTACTTC. Translating it yields CASSLAWGEGETQYF.

CDR3 amino acids: CASSREMNTEAFF. The CDR3 DNA reads TGTGCCAGCAGTCGCGAGATGAACACTGAAGCTTTCTTT. This sequence joins TRBV6-2 or TRBV6-3 and TRBJ1-1; no clear D gene. Germline V gives CDR1 MNHEY, CDR2 SVGEGT. The V gene lost 5 bases and the J gene lost 0 bases, with 7 bases spanning the gap. The CDR3 runs 13 residues.

The chain is built from TRBV4-1 and TRBJ1-1; 9 positions agree with TRBD1. From germline, CDR1 is MGHRA and CDR2 YSYEKL. Trimming at V came to 4 bases and at J to 1 base, leaving 4 bases not matched to a gene. The CDR3 length is 15 residues. CDR3 region: CASSPRTGANTEAFF. DNA for the CDR3: TGCGCCAGCAGCCCCCGGACAGGGGCGAACACTGAAGCTTTCTTT.

The chain carries TRBV6-6 and TRBJ2-7; D is unresolved. Germline V gives CDR1 MNHNY, CDR2 SVGAGI (reference sequence). Trimming cost V 6 bases and J 3 bases, with 6 bases left between them. This CDR3 has 11 amino acids. The CDR3 DNA is TGTGCCAGCAGCCAGGTCTACGAGCAGTACTTC. Its protein product is CASSQVYEQYF.

V usage is TRBV5-8 and J usage is TRBJ2-7; 7 bases agree with TRBD1. Germline lookup yields CDR1 SGHTS and CDR2 YDEGEE. The CDR3 loop spans 15 amino acids. V trimming: 4 bases; J trimming: 3 bases; junction bases outside the gene matches: 10. The CDR3 sequence: CASSPRNRGHYEQYF. CDR3 bases: TGTGCCAGCAGCCCGAGGAACAGGGGACACTACGAGCAGTACTTC.